These 2 T cell receptor beta chains share one sample of origin, sequenced in a study of cytomegalovirus exposure and HLA in healthy donors. PCR employed 60 Vbeta and 13 Jbeta primers. Clones were read by immunoSEQ multiplex PCR, and TCRdb kept only the in-frame ones, dropping some. The sample yields about 130,000 clones, 80% seen once. The specimen sequenced was PBMCs. All receptors come from a man aged 25-40 years in good health and CMV-seropositive.

This clone was detected once. The rearrangement links TRBV5-1 to TRBJ2-7, with 7 bases lining up with TRBD1. V shed 3 bases, J shed 3 bases, and the junction held 3 bases outside the gene matches. This CDR3 comprises 13 residues. Per germline, CDR1 SGHRS and CDR2 YFSETQ. CDR3 coding DNA: TGCGCCAGCAGCTCTACAGGGGTCTACGAGCAGTACTTC. This sequence encodes CASSSTGVYEQYF.

This clone has more than one count but fewer than ten. The rearrangement joins TRBV7-6 to TRBJ2-5, with D tentatively TRBD2 (6 bases). The CDR3 is made up of 16 amino acids. V lost 11 bases, J lost 5 bases, and 27 bases lay in between. Germline V gene lookup returns CDR1 SGHVS and CDR2 FNYEAQ. Here the CDR3 reads CASSDSGGLVGETQYF. CDR3 bases: TGTGCCTCCTCGGATTCTGGGGGGTTAGTTGGGGAGACCCAGTACTTC. Full variable domain (rest looked up from reference TRBV7-6 and TRBJ2-5): GAGVSQSPRYKVTKRGQDVALRCDPISGHVSLYWYRQALGQGPEFLTYFNYEAQQDKSGLPNDRFSAERPEGSISTLTIQRTEQRDSAMYRCASSDSGGLVGETQYFGPGTRLLVL.